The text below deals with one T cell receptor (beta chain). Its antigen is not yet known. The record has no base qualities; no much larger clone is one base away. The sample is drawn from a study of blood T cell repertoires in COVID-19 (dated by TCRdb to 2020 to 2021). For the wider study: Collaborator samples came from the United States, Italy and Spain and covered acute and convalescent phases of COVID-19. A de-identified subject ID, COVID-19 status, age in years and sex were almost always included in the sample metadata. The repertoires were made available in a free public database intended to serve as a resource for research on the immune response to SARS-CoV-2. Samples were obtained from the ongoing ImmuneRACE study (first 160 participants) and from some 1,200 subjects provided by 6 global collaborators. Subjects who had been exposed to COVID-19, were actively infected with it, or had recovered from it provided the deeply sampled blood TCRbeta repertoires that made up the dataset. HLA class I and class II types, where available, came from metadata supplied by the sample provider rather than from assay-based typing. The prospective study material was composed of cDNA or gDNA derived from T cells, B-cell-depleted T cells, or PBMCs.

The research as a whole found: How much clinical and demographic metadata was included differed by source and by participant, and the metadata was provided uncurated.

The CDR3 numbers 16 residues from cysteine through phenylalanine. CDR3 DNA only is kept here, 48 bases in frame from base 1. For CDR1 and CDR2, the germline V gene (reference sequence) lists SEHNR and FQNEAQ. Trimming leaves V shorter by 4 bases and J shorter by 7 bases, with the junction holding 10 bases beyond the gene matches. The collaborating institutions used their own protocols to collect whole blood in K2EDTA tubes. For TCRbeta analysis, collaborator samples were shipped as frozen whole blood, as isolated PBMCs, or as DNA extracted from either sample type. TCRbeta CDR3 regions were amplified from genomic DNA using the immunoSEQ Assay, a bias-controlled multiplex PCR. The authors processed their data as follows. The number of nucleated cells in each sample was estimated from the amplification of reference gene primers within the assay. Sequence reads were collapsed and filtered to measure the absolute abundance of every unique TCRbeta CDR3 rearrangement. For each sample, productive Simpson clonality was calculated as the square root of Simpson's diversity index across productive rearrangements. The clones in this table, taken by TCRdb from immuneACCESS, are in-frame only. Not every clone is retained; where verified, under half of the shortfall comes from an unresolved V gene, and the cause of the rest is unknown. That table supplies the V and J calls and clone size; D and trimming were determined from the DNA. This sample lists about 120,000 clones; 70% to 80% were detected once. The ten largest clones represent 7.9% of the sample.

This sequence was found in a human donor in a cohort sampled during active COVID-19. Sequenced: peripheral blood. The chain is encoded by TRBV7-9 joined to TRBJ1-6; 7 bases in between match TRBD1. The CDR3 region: CASSSQGLRSNSPLHF. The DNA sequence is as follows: TGTGCCAGCAGCTCACAGGGGCTGCGCTCCAATTCACCCCTCCACTTT.